This TCR beta chain emerged from a study of blood T cell repertoires in COVID-19. Study-wide context: The cDNA or gDNA used as material had been derived from T cells, B-cell-depleted T cells, or PBMCs.

This clone was recorded only once. Methods used by the authors: Quantification of nucleated cells was approximated via reference gene primer amplification. This table comes from immunoSEQ multiplex PCR, and its TCRdb copy is limited to in-frame clones, with some not included. For V, J and clone size, that table is used; D and trimming come from the DNA. The top ten hold 15% to 20% of the sample, which has approximately 200,000 clones, less than 85% seen once. Recruitment covered roughly 22 US areas and drew participants whose ages spanned about 18 to 90 years. Germline values: CDR1 WNHNN, CDR2 SYGVQD (reference sequence). CDR3 size: 19 residues. V was pared by 6 bases and J by 3 bases, with 15 bases of the junction left unmatched.

The J gene is TRBJ2-2, the V gene TRBV10-1, with 11 positions matching TRBD2. The receptor was derived from a man in his forties or fifties who had recovered from COVID-19. Source material: PBMCs or T cells enriched from blood (not recorded which). The CDR3 spells CASRPSAELAGVHTGELFF. The CDR3 nucleotides are TGCGCCAGCAGACCCTCCGCTGAACTAGCGGGAGTACACACCGGGGAGCTGTTTTTT.